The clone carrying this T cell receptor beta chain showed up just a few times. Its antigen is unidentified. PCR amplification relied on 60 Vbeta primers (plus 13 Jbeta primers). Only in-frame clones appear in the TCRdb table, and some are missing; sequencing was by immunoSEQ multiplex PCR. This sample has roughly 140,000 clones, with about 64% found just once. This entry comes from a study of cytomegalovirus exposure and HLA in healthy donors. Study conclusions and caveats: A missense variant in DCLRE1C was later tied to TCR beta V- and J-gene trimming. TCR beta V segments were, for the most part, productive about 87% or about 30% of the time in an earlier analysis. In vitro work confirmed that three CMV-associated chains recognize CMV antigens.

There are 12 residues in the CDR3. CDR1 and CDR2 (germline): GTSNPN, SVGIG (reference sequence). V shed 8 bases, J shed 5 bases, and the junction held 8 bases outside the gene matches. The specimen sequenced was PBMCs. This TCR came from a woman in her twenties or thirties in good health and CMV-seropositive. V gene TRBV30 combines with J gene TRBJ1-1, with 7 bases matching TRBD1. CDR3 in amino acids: CAQHRGWTEAFF. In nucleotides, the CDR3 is TGTGCCCAGCACAGGGGTTGGACTGAAGCTTTCTTT. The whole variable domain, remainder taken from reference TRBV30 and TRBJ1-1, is SQTIHQWPATLVQPVGSPLSLECTVEGTSNPNLYWYRQAAGRGLQLLFYSVGIGQISSEVPQNLSASRPQDRQFILSSKKLLLSDSGFYLCAQHRGWTEAFFGQGTRLTVV.